The rows below give T cell receptor beta chains drawn from one sample of a study of blood T cell repertoires in COVID-19. Clones were sequenced by immunoSEQ multiplex PCR, and TCRdb holds only the in-frame ones, with some missing. Of a few hundred thousand clones listed, around 90% were seen once; the top ten hold roughly 2%. The sequenced sample consisted of peripheral blood. These receptors originate from a man between 18 and 29 years old with active or convalescent COVID-19. The CDR3 runs from the conserved cysteine through the conserved F or W. D genes are given only for firm matches. Part of the rows lack a size; the others show once, few, many or a class for expanded clones.

d_gene,abundance,j_gene,len,v_gene,CDR3nt,CDR3aa
TRBD1,NA,TRBJ2-5,15,TRBV28,TGTGCCAGCACCCTTGGCAGGGGGAGTGGGAAGACCCAGTACTTC,CASTLGRGSGKTQYF
TRBD1,once,TRBJ2-7,15,TRBV9,TGTGCCAGCAGCGGGGACCGGGACAGCGCCTACGAGCAGTACTTC,CASSGDRDSAYEQYF
NA,NA,TRBJ2-3,15,TRBV29-1,TGCAGCGTTGAACCTCCCCTTGGAGCTGGGGATACGCAGTATTTT,CSVEPPLGAGDTQYF
TRBD1,NA,TRBJ1-1,16,TRBV3-1/TRBV3-2,TGTGCCAGCAGTCAAAAGGACAGGAGCTTGAACACTGAAGCTTTCTTT,CASSQKDRSLNTEAFF
TRBD1,NA,TRBJ1-2,16,TRBV27,TGTGCCAGCAGTCCCAGAGGGGCAGGGGGCGCGGCTGGCTACACCTTC,CASSPRGAGGAAGYTF
NA,NA,TRBJ2-7,14,TRBV7-2,TGTGCCAGCAGCCGTACTAGCTTAACCTACGAGCAGTACTTC,CASSRTSLTYEQYF
NA,NA,TRBJ2-2,14,TRBV7-9,TGTGCCAGCAGCTTAGCCTTTAACACCGGGGAGCTGTTTTTT,CASSLAFNTGELFF
NA,NA,TRBJ1-5,15,TRBV6-5,TGTGCCAGCAGCGCCAGAGCGTATAGCAATCAGCCCCAGCATTTT,CASSARAYSNQPQHF
TRBD1,NA,TRBJ2-3,15,TRBV28,TGTGCCAGCAGTTCTCCGGGACAGGGCGAAAGAACCCAGTATTTT,CASSSPGQGERTQYF
NA,NA,TRBJ2-1,15,TRBV7-2,TGTGCCAGCAGCTTAGTTAGCCAAGCTAGCAATGAGCAGTTCTTC,CASSLVSQASNEQFF
NA,NA,TRBJ1-5,16,TRBV2,TGTGCCAGCAGTTCGGCCAGGTTGTTTAGCAATCAGCCCCAGCATTTT,CASSSARLFSNQPQHF
TRBD2,NA,TRBJ2-3,16,TRBV9,TGTGCCAGCAGCGTAGGACTAGCGGGAGTGAAAGATACGCAGTATTTT,CASSVGLAGVKDTQYF
TRBD2,NA,TRBJ2-1,17,TRBV24-1,TGTGCCACCAGTGACCGGCCGAGCGGGATTTCCTACAATGAGCAGTTCTTC,CATSDRPSGISYNEQFF
TRBD1,NA,TRBJ1-2,15,TRBV11-2,TGTGCCAGCACCAAAAACGGACAGGAAGTACGGGGCTACACCTTC,CASTKNGQEVRGYTF
NA,NA,TRBJ1-1,13,TRBV6-5,TGTGCCAGTAAGTACGGGGTGAGCACTGAAGCTTTCTTT,CASKYGVSTEAFF
NA,NA,TRBJ1-3,14,TRBV3-1/TRBV3-2,TGTGCCAGCAGCCAGCAGATCTCTGGAAACACCATATATTTT,CASSQQISGNTIYF
TRBD1,NA,TRBJ1-6,16,TRBV14,TGTGCCAGCAGCCAGACAGGGGTGATATCCCTTTCACCCCTCCACTTT,CASSQTGVISLSPLHF
NA,few,TRBJ1-5,14,TRBV6-5,TGTGCCAGCAGCAGGACAGATAGCAATCAGCCCCAGCATTTT,CASSRTDSNQPQHF
NA,NA,TRBJ1-5,14,TRBV5-1,TGCGCCAGCAGCTCCGGGACACTCAATCAGCCCCAGCATTTT,CASSSGTLNQPQHF
NA,once,TRBJ2-1,11,TRBV9,TGTGCCAGCAGCTCAGAGGATGAGCAGTTCTTC,CASSSEDEQFF
NA,NA,TRBJ2-1,16,TRBV19,TGTGCCAGTAGTATTGGGACCGGGACTCTTTACAATGAGCAGTTCTTC,CASSIGTGTLYNEQFF
NA,NA,TRBJ1-2,17,TRBV28,TGTGCCAGCAGCCCACCTAGGGTAGGGGCGATCAACTATGGCTACACCTTC,CASSPPRVGAINYGYTF
TRBD1,once,TRBJ1-5,16,TRBV18,TGTGCCAGCTCGGCTGGACAGGTACTTAACAATCAGCCCCAGCATTTT,CASSAGQVLNNQPQHF
NA,NA,TRBJ1-5,14,TRBV6-5,TGTGCCAGCAGTTCCGGACAGAGGGATCAGCCCCAGCATTTT,CASSSGQRDQPQHF
NA,once,TRBJ2-7,13,TRBV11-2,TGTGCCAGCAGCTCGCGACAGGCTCAGAAACAGTACTTC,CASSSRQAQKQYF
NA,NA,TRBJ1-4,16,TRBV5-1,TGCGCCAGCAGCTCGTCCGACAGAACCTATAATGAAAAACTGTTTTTT,CASSSSDRTYNEKLFF
TRBD1,NA,TRBJ2-3,16,TRBV5-1,TGCGCCAGCAGCCCCCGGGACAGGGCCAGCACAGATACGCAGTATTTT,CASSPRDRASTDTQYF
TRBD2,NA,TRBJ2-1,17,TRBV10-3,TGTGCCATCAGTGGGACTAGCGGGAGTGTTTCCTACAATGAGCAGTTCTTC,CAISGTSGSVSYNEQFF
TRBD1,NA,TRBJ1-1,16,TRBV4-1,TGCGCCAGCAGCCAACGGGACAGGGGAAGTTACACTGAAGCTTTCTTT,CASSQRDRGSYTEAFF
TRBD2,NA,TRBJ2-4,18,TRBV5-6,TGTGCCAGCAGCTTGGCCTCATTAGCGGGAGGGGTCAAAAACATTCAGTACTTC,CASSLASLAGGVKNIQYF
NA,few,TRBJ1-6,12,TRBV27,TGTGCCAGCACCGACAGGAATTCACCCCTCCACTTT,CASTDRNSPLHF
NA,once,TRBJ1-1,16,TRBV27,TGTGCCAGCATTCCCGGGACAAGTGGTGGGATCACTGAAGCTTTCTTT,CASIPGTSGGITEAFF
NA,NA,TRBJ1-1,13,TRBV19,TGTGCCAGTAGTAACTCTATCAACACTGAAGCTTTCTTT,CASSNSINTEAFF
TRBD1,NA,TRBJ2-7,15,TRBV10-1,TGCGCCAGCAGTGAAGGAAACACAGGGGTTTACGAGCAGTACTTC,CASSEGNTGVYEQYF
TRBD1,once,TRBJ2-3,17,TRBV7-6,TGTGCCAGCAGCGACGACAGGGGGCGCGAGATAACAGATACGCAGTATTTT,CASSDDRGREITDTQYF